This T cell receptor beta chain was recovered during a study of T cell responses to AZD1222 COVID-19 vaccine. The method was immunoSEQ multiplex PCR; TCRdb's version includes in-frame clones alone and lacks a portion of them. Found here are some 92,000 clones, roughly 90% of them singletons; the top ten hold 2.5% to 3.5%. This clone was counted a few times. V was shortened by 3 bases and J by 3 bases, with 7 bases between the two germline ends. Germline V gene sequence: CDR1 KGHDR, CDR2 SFDVKD. This CDR3 region has 13 residues. V and J are TRBV24-1 and TRBJ1-2; TRBD1 might be the D (5 bases). The sequencing used peripheral blood, collected on day 0 of AZD1222 vaccination. This TCR was recovered from an adult in good health. The CDR3 DNA is TGTGCCACCAGTGATCGGGGGTACTATGGCTACACCTTC. Its protein product is CATSDRGYYGYTF.